The source of this T cell receptor beta chain is a study of blood T cells in healthy people across ages. This clonotype was seen more than once but under ten times. Sample-barcoded 5' priming and a J-beta primer mix drove a second PCR of about 7 to 11 cycles. Tags on each cDNA molecule came from a template-switch adaptor with 12 random nucleotides. Sequencing of every sample gave 2.5 million or more CDR3-containing paired-end reads. In TCRdb, the 5' RACE reads were re-called with MiXCR into one record per CDR3 protein. The sample contains just under 750,000 distinct CDR3 sequences, over 20% of which appear only once. V was clipped by 3 bases and J by 2 bases, with 15 bases between them. CDR1 DFQATT and CDR2 SNEGSKA come from the germline V gene (reference sequence). This CDR3 is 15 amino acids long.

This chain connects TRBV20-1 to TRBJ2-3; D is ambiguous. The sequenced sample consisted of blood. This receptor was taken from a man in his 70s in good health. CDR3 region: CSASTRPLHTDTQYF. The CDR3, as DNA: TGCAGTGCTAGTACCAGGCCCCTCCACACAGATACGCAGTATTTT.